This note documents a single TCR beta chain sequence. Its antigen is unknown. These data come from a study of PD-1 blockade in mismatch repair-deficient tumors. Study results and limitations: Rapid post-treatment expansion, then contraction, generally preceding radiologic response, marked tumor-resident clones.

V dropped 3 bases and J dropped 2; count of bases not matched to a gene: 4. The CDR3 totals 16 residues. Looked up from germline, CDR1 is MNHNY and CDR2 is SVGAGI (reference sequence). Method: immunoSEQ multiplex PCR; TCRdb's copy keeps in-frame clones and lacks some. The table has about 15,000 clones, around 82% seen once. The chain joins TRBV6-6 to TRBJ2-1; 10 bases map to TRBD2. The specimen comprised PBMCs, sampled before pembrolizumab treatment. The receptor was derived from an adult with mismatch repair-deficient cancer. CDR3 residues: CASSYQREGPYNEQFF. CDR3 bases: TGTGCCAGCAGTTATCAGCGGGAGGGCCCCTACAATGAGCAGTTCTTC.